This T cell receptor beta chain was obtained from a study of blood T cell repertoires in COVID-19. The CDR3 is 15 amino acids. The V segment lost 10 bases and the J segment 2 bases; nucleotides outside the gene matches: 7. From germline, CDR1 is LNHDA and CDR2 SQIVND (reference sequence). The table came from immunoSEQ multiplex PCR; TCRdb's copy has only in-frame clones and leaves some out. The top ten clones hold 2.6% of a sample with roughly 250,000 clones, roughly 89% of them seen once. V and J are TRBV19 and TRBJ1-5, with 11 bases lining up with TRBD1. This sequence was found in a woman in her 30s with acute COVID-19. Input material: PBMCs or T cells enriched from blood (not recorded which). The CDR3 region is CATNGQGAGNQPQHF. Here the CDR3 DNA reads TGTGCCACCAATGGACAGGGGGCGGGCAATCAGCCCCAGCATTTT.